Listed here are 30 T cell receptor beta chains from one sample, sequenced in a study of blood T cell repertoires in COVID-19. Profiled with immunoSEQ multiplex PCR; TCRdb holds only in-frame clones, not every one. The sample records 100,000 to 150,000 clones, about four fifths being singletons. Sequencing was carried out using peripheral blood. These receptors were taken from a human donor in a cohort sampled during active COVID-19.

The DNA for the CDR3 is TGTGCCAGCAGGGACAGGGTCTTCAGCAATCAGCCCCAGCATTTT. This codes for CASRDRVFSNQPQHF. This sequence joins TRBV6-5 and TRBJ1-5; 8 nucleotides match TRBD1. Germline V CDR1 and CDR2: MNHEY, SVGAGI. The V segment lost 6 bases and the J segment 1 base; nucleotides outside the gene matches: 5. The CDR3 runs to 15 residues.

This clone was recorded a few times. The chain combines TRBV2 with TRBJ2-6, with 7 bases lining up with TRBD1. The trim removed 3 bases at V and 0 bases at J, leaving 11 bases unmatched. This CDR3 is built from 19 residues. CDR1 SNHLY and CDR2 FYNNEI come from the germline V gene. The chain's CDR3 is CASSDSETGFYSGANVLTF. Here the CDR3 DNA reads TGTGCCAGCAGTGATTCGGAGACAGGGTTTTACTCTGGGGCCAACGTCCTGACTTTC.

Here the CDR3 reads CASSLNAGPEAFF. Written as DNA, the CDR3 is TGTGCCAGCAGCTTAAACGCAGGCCCCGAAGCTTTCTTT. The chain has TRBV11-2 and TRBJ1-1; D is uncertain. The V gene lost 2 bases and the J gene lost 8 bases, with 12 bases spanning the gap. The germline V gene has CDR1 SGHAT and CDR2 FQNNGV. This CDR3 is built from 13 residues. Complete variable domain (other parts from reference TRBV11-2 and TRBJ1-1): EAGVAQSPRYKIIEKRQSVAFWCNPISGHATLYWYQQILGQGPKLLIQFQNNGVVDDSQLPKDRFSAERLKGVDSTLKIQPAKLEDSAVYLCASSLNAGPEAFFGQGTRLTVV.

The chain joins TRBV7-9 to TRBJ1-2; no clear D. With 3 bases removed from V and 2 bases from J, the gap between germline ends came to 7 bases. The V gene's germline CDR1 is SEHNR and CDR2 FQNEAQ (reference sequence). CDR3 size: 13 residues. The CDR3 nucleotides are TGTGCCAGCAGCTTTGAAGCGAACTATGGCTACACCTTC. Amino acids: CASSFEANYGYTF.

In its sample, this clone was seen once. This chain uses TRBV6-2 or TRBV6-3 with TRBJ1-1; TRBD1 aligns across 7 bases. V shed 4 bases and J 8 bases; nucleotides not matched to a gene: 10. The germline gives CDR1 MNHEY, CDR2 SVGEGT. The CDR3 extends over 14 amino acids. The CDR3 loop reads CASSLTGNNAEAFF. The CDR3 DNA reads TGTGCCAGCAGTTTGACAGGGAACAACGCCGAAGCTTTCTTT.

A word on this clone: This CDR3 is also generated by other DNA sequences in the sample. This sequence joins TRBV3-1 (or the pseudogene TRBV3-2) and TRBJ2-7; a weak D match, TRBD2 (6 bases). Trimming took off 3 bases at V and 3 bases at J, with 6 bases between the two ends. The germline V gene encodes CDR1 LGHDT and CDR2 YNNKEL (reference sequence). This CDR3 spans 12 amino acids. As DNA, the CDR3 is TGTGCCAGCAGCCAGGGGGGCTACGAGCAGTACTTC. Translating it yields CASSQGGYEQYF.

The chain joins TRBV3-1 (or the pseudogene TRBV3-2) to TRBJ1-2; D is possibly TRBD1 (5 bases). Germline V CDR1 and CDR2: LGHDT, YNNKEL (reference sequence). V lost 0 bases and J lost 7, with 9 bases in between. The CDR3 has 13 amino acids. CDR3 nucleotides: TGTGCCAGCAGCCAAGACCCCAGGGTTGGCTACACCTTC. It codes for CASSQDPRVGYTF.

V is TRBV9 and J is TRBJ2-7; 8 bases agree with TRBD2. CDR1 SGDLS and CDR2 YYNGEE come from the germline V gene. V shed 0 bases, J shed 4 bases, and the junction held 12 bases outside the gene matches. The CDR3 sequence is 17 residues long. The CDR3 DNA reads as TGTGCCAGCAGCGTAGGTGGGAGGACTAGCCTCCAATACGAGCAGTACTTC. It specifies CASSVGGRTSLQYEQYF.

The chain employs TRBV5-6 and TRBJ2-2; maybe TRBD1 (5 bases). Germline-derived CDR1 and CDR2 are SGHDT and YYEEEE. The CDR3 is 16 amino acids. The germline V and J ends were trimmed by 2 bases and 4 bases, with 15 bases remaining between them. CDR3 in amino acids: CASSLGQGGVTGELFF. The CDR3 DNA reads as TGTGCCAGCAGCTTAGGGCAGGGTGGAGTCACCGGGGAGCTGTTTTTT.

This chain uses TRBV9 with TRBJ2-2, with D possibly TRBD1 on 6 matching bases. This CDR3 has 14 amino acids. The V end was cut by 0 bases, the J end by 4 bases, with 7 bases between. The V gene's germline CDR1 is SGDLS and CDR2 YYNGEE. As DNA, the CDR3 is TGTGCCAGCAGCGTAGGACAGGCCACCGGGGAGCTGTTTTTT. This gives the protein CASSVGQATGELFF.

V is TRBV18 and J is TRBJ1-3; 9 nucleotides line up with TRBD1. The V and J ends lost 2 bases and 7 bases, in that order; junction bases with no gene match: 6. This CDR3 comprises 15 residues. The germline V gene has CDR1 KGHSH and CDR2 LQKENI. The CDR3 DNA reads TGTGCCAGCTCACCATCGACAGGGGGTTGGAACACCATATATTTT. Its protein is CASSPSTGGWNTIYF.

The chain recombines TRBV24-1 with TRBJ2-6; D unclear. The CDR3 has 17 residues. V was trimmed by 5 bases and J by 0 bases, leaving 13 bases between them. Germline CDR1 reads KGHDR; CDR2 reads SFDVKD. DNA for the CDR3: TGTGCCACCAGTGGTAGTTCGTCCGTCTCTGGGGCCAACGTCCTGACTTTC. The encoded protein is CATSGSSSVSGANVLTF.

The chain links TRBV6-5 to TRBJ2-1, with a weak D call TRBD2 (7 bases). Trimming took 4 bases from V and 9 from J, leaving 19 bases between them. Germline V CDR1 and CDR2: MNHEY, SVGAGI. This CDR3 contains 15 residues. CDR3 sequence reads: CASSSAQLGGGEQFF. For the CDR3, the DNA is TGTGCCAGCAGTTCCGCACAGTTAGGGGGGGGTGAGCAGTTCTTC.

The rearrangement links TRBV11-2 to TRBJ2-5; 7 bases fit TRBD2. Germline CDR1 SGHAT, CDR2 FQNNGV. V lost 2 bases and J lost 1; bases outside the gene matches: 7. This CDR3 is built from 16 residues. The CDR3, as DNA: TGTGCCAGCAGCTTATACCGGGGAGGGGCCCAAGAGACCCAGTACTTC. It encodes CASSLYRGGAQETQYF.

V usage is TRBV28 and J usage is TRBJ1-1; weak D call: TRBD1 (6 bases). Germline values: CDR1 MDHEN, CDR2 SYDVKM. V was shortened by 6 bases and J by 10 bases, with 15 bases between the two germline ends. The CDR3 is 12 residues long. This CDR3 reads CASRPGGGRAFF. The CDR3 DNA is TGTGCCAGCAGGCCCGGGGGGGGGCGAGCTTTCTTT.

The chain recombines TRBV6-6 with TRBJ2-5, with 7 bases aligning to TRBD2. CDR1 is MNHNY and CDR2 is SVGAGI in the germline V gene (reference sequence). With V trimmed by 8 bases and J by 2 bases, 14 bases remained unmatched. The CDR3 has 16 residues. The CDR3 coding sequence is TGTGCCAGCGCACTCTCCAGTCGGGGGGATCAAGAGACCCAGTACTTC. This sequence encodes CASALSSRGDQETQYF.

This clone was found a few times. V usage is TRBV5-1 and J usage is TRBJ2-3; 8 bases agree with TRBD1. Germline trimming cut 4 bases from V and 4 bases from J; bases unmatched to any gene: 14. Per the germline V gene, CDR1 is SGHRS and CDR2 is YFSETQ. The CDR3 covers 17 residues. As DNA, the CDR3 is TGCGCCAGCAGCGGATATCTAACCGGGACAGGATCAGATACGCAGTATTTT. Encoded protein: CASSGYLTGTGSDTQYF.

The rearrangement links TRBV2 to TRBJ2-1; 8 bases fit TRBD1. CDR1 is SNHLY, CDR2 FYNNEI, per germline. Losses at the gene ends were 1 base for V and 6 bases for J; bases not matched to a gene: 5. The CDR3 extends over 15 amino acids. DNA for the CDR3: TGTGCCAGCAGTGAAGGGACAGGGATTTTCAATGAGCAGTTCTTC. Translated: CASSEGTGIFNEQFF.

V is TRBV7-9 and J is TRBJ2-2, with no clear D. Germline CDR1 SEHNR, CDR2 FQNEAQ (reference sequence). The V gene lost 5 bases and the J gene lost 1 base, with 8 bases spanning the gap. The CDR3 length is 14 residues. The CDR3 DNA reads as TGTGCCAGCAGCAGCGTCAGGAACACCGGGGAGCTGTTTTTT. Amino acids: CASSSVRNTGELFF.

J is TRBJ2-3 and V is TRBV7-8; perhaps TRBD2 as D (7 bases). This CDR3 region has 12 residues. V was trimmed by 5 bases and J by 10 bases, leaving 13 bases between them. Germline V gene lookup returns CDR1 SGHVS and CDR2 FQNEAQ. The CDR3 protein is CASSPRGRAQYF. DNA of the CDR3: TGTGCCAGCAGCCCGCGGGGGCGGGCGCAGTATTTT.

Here the CDR3 DNA reads TGTGCCAGTTCGGACAGGACAGGAGCAGATACGCAGTATTTT. Translating it yields CASSDRTGADTQYF. The V and J genes are TRBV19 and TRBJ2-3; 7 bases are shared with TRBD1. Germline V lookup: CDR1 LNHDA, CDR2 SQIVND (reference sequence). The CDR3 is 14 amino acids. The ends lost 8 bases at V and 4 bases at J; junction bases unmatched: 9.

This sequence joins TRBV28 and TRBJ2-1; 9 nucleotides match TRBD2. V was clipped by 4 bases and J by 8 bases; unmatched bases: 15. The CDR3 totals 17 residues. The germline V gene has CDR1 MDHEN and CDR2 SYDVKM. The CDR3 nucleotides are TGTGCCAGCAGTTCTCCCTTTTCTAGCGGGACGAGGGATGAGCAGTTCTTC. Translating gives CASSSPFSSGTRDEQFF.

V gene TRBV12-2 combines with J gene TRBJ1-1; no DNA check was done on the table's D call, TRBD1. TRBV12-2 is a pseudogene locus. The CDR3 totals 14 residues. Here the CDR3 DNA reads TGTGCAAGTCGCTTAGCGGGACAGGGGACTGAAGCTTTCTTT. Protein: CASRLAGQGTEAFF.

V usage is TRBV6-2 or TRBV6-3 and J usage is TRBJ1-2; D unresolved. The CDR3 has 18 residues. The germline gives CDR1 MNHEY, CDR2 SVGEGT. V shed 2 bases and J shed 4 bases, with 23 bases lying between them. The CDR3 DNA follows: TGTGCCAGCAGTTACCAACACCGGACTTCCCATAACCCCTATGGCTACACCTTC. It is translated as CASSYQHRTSHNPYGYTF.

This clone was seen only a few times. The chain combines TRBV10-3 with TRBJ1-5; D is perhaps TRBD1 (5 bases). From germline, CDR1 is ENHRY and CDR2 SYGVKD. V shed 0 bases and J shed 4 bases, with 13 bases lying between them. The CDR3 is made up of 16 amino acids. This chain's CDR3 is CAISESVYRSNQPQHF. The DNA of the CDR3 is TGTGCCATCAGTGAGTCGGTCTACAGGAGTAATCAGCCCCAGCATTTT.

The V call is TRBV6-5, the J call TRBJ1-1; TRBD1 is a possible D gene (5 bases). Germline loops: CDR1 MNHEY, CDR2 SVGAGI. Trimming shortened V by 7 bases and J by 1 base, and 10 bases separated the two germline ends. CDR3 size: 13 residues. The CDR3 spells CASMLDKNTEAFF. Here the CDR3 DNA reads TGTGCCAGCATGCTGGACAAGAACACTGAAGCTTTCTTT.

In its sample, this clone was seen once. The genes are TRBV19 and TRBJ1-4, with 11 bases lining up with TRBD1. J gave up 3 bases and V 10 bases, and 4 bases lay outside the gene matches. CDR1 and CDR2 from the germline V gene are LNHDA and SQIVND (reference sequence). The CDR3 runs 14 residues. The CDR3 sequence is CATRDRGSNEKLFF. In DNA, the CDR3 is TGTGCCACCCGGGACAGGGGGTCTAATGAAAAACTGTTTTTT. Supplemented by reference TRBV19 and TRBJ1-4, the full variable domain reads DGGITQSPKYLFRKEGQNVTLSCEQNLNHDAMYWYRQDPGQGLRLIYYSQIVNDFQKGDIAEGYSVSREKKESFPLTVTSAQKNPTAFYLCATRDRGSNEKLFFGSGTQLSVL.

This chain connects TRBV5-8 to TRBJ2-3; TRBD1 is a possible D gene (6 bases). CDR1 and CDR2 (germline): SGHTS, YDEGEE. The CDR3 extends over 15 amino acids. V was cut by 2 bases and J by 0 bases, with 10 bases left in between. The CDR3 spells CASSFQGFSTDTQYF. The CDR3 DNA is TGTGCCAGCAGCTTTCAGGGGTTTAGCACAGATACGCAGTATTTT.

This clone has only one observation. This CDR3 reads CASSTRTGGTEAFF. CDR3 DNA sequence: TGTGCCAGTAGTACCCGGACAGGGGGGACTGAAGCTTTCTTT. This sequence joins TRBV19 and TRBJ1-1; TRBD1 aligns across 10 bases. Germline V gives CDR1 LNHDA, CDR2 SQIVND (reference sequence). The CDR3 sequence is 14 residues long. Losses at the gene ends were 4 bases for V and 5 bases for J; bases not matched to a gene: 4.

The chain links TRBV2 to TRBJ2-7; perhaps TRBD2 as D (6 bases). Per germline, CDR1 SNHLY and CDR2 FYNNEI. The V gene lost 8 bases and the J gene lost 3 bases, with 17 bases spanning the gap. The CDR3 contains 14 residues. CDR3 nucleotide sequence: TGTGCCAGCCAGATAGGCGGGACCCACTACGAGCAGTACTTC. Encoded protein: CASQIGGTHYEQYF.